The clone carrying this T cell receptor (beta chain) turned up a few times. TCRdb reanalysed the 5' RACE reads using MiXCR and keeps one entry per CDR3 protein. The sample gives 600,000 to 850,000 distinct CDR3 sequences, about 18% of which show up once; around 13% is in the top ten. Per germline, CDR1 SGHRS and CDR2 YFSETQ. The CDR3 is 14 residues long. V was shortened by 2 bases and J by 2 bases, with 7 bases between the two germline ends. The sample originates from a study of identical twins. These same data were also listed under a study on T cells expressing NK-cell markers. From that paper: Sorting in several experiments was restricted by an anti-gamma-delta TCR antibody to alpha-beta TCR T cells.

The specimen sequenced was PBMCs. The TCR originated in a young woman in good health. This chain connects TRBV5-1 to TRBJ1-4; D gene ambiguous. The CDR3 sequence is CASSFISTNEKLFF. The CDR3 region has the DNA TGCGCCAGCAGCTTTATTTCGACTAATGAAAAACTGTTTTTT.